Below are 4 T cell receptor beta chains sequenced from a single sample in a study of metastatic and nonmetastatic thyroid tumors. From the PCR reads, TCRdb re-called clones with MiXCR. The sample lists around 15,000 clones, approximately 32% occurring once. Every patient was untreated before thyroid surgery. Sequencing input: tumor tissue. The receptors come from a male donor with papillary thyroid cancer or a benign thyroid nodule (not recorded which). Some clones in this sample may be carry-over from other donors' samples.

In its sample, this clone is medium-sized (0.01 to 0.1%). The genes are TRBV6-1 and TRBJ1-6; D is uncertain. V dropped 4 bases and J dropped 7 bases, with 14 bases sitting between them. This CDR3 spans 15 amino acids. The germline V gene encodes CDR1 MNHNS and CDR2 SASEGT. The CDR3 loop is CASSAMLAGNSPLHF. The CDR3 DNA is TGTGCCAGCAGTGCAATGCTCGCGGGAAATTCACCCCTCCACTTT.

This clone came up many times. V usage is TRBV28 and J usage is TRBJ1-1, with a possible D match to TRBD1 (5 bases). From germline, CDR1 is MDHEN and CDR2 SYDVKM. V gave up 5 bases and J gave up 2 bases, with 9 bases separating them. The CDR3 covers 13 residues. CDR3 loop: CASSRQINTEAFF. As DNA, the CDR3 is TGTGCCAGCAGTCGACAGATAAACACTGAAGCTTTCTTT.

This clone was seen many times. V and J are TRBV7-3 and TRBJ1-6; maybe TRBD1 (6 bases). The CDR3 extends over 16 amino acids. The germline CDR1 and CDR2 sequences are SGHTA and FQGTGA. V shed 0 bases and J shed 6 bases, with 12 bases lying between them. DNA for the CDR3: TGTGCCAGCAGCTTAACGTCTGGGGGCTCTAATTCACCCCTCCACTTT. Its translation is CASSLTSGGSNSPLHF. Variable domain in full (rest from reference TRBV7-3 and TRBJ1-6): GAGVSQTPSNKVTEKGKYVELRCDPISGHTALYWYRQSLGQGPEFLIYFQGTGAADDSGLPNDRFFAVRPEGSVSTLKIQRTERGDSAVYLCASSLTSGGSNSPLHFGNGTRLTVT.

In nucleotides, the CDR3 is TGTGCCAGCTCCCTCGGCGGTGGAGGAGAGACCCAGTACTTC. Protein: CASSLGGGGETQYF. The gene calls are TRBV18 and TRBJ2-5; the D gene is possibly TRBD2 (5 bases). Germline V gives CDR1 KGHSH, CDR2 LQKENI. The V gene lost 6 bases and the J gene lost 4 bases, with 15 bases spanning the gap. The CDR3 extends over 14 amino acids.